The 13 T cell receptor beta chains in this list originate from one sample, sequenced in a study of blood T cell repertoires in COVID-19. Profiled with immunoSEQ multiplex PCR; TCRdb holds only in-frame clones, not every one. The table has roughly 140,000 clones, 75% to 85% seen once. Sequencing was done on a sample of peripheral blood. All receptors derive from an older man who had recovered from COVID-19.

J is TRBJ2-4 and V is TRBV6-6; TRBD1 agrees at 9 bases. The trim removed 6 bases at V and 1 base at J, leaving 10 bases unmatched. CDR1 MNHNY and CDR2 SVGAGI come from the germline V gene (reference sequence). The CDR3 runs 17 residues. The CDR3 loop reads CASSRTGGEMAKNIQYF. The CDR3 DNA reads TGTGCCAGCAGCCGAACAGGGGGCGAAATGGCCAAAAACATTCAGTACTTC.

The V gene is TRBV10-2, the J gene TRBJ2-7; tentative D call: TRBD1 (7 bases). Trimming stripped 7 bases from V and 4 bases from J, with 14 bases between. The CDR3 totals 13 residues. The germline gives CDR1 WSHSY, CDR2 SAAADI. The chain's CDR3 is CASTDRAGYEQYF. The DNA of the CDR3 is TGCGCCAGCACCGACAGGGCGGGGTACGAGCAGTACTTC.

The gene calls are TRBV29-1 and TRBJ1-2; weak D call: TRBD1 (6 bases). The CDR3 covers 12 residues. Trimming stripped 4 bases from V and 8 bases from J, with 14 bases between. In germline, CDR1 is SQVTM, CDR2 ANQGSEA. Here the CDR3 DNA reads TGCAGCGTTGCCGACCAGGGGTTCGGCTACACCTTC. It specifies CSVADQGFGYTF.

The chain links TRBV4-3 to TRBJ2-2, with D unresolved. The CDR3 is 14 amino acids. V gave up 0 bases and J gave up 4 bases, with 6 bases separating them. CDR1 LGHNA and CDR2 YSLEER come from the germline V gene. DNA for the CDR3: TGCGCCAGCAGCCAAGAACGGGTCACCGGGGAGCTGTTTTTT. This gives the protein CASSQERVTGELFF.

V gene TRBV27 combines with J gene TRBJ1-2; TRBD1 is a possible D gene (6 bases). The CDR3 totals 17 residues. CDR1 and CDR2 (germline): MNHEY, SMNVEV (reference sequence). Trimming left V 6 bases short and J 4 bases short, with 24 bases between. The chain's CDR3 is CASRDAEAAGGLYGYTF. The DNA of the CDR3 is TGTGCCAGCAGGGACGCTGAGGCCGCTGGGGGCCTCTATGGCTACACCTTC.

The V gene is TRBV7-3, the J gene TRBJ2-1, with 12 bases that match TRBD2. Germline CDR1 reads SGHTA; CDR2 reads FQGTGA. The CDR3 is made up of 19 amino acids. With 7 bases clipped from V and 0 bases from J, the junction kept 13 bases outside the gene matches. CDR3 amino acids: CASNGTSGPISYSYNEQFF. CDR3 nucleotides: TGTGCCAGCAACGGGACTAGCGGGCCCATTTCCTACTCCTACAATGAGCAGTTCTTC.

The V gene is TRBV7-8, the J gene TRBJ2-7; the D gene is possibly TRBD2 (6 bases). V lost 5 bases and J lost 0, with 8 bases in between. CDR1 and CDR2 (germline): SGHVS, FQNEAQ. The CDR3 is made up of 13 amino acids. CDR3 sequence (DNA): TGTGCCAGCAGCCGGGAGCTCTCCTACGAGCAGTACTTC. It encodes CASSRELSYEQYF.

This rearrangement joins TRBV29-1 to TRBJ1-2, with 8 bases identical to TRBD1. J was trimmed by 4 bases and V by 5 bases; bases with no gene match: 12. CDR1 is SQVTM and CDR2 is ANQGSEA in the germline V gene. The CDR3 runs to 15 residues. CDR3 in amino acids: CSVLDREYTSYGYTF. Here the CDR3 DNA reads TGCAGCGTTCTGGACAGGGAGTATACTAGCTATGGCTACACCTTC.

This chain uses TRBV3-1 (or the pseudogene TRBV3-2) with TRBJ1-5, with 8 bases aligning to TRBD1. From germline, CDR1 is LGHDT and CDR2 YNNKEL (reference sequence). The ends lost 3 bases at V and 3 bases at J; junction bases unmatched: 10. This CDR3 has 17 amino acids. The DNA of the CDR3 is TGTGCCAGCAGCCAGGCCCGCAGGGGGCGAAACAATCAGCCCCAGCATTTT. Translation gives CASSQARRGRNNQPQHF.

The chain carries TRBV5-5 and TRBJ1-5; D is perhaps TRBD1 (6 bases). Germline values: CDR1 SGHKS, CDR2 YYEKEE (reference sequence). The CDR3 extends over 13 amino acids. The V end lost 4 bases, the J end lost 2 bases, and 7 bases lay between the germline ends. The CDR3 nucleotides are TGTGCCAGCAGCCGACAGGGCAATCAGCCCCAGCATTTT. Translation gives CASSRQGNQPQHF.

The chain uses TRBV5-1 and TRBJ2-3, with TRBD1 as a possible D gene (6 bases). Germline V gene lookup returns CDR1 SGHRS and CDR2 YFSETQ. Trimming pared 2 bases from V and 2 bases from J, leaving 9 bases between. The CDR3 length is 14 residues. CDR3 bases: TGCGCCAGCAGCTTTACAGGGCACACAGATACGCAGTATTTT. Amino acid sequence: CASSFTGHTDTQYF.

The chain employs TRBV27 and TRBJ1-6; no definite D call. Deletions cut 5 bases from V and 6 bases from J, with 11 bases between. The CDR3 has 14 residues. CDR1 and CDR2 (germline): MNHEY, SMNVEV (reference sequence). Here the CDR3 reads CASSGREANSPLHF. The CDR3 coding sequence is TGTGCCAGCAGTGGTAGGGAGGCTAATTCACCCCTCCACTTT.

The chain has TRBV12-3 or TRBV12-4 and TRBJ2-7, with D maybe TRBD1 (6 bases). The CDR3 loop spans 13 amino acids. Trimming left V 2 bases short and J 6 bases short, with 11 bases between. This chain's CDR3 is CASSLRVGGEQYF. The CDR3 DNA reads TGTGCCAGCAGTTTACGGGTAGGGGGCGAGCAGTACTTC.